The text below deals with one T cell receptor (beta chain). A much larger clone sits a single nucleotide away, making a read error possible. CDR3 length: 14 residues. Germline CDR1 and CDR2: MNHEY and SVGEGT. V lost 7 bases and J lost 7, with 20 bases in between. The data originate from a study of T cells in Graves' hyperthyroidism and ophthalmopathy. RNA transcripts yielded amplified TCR beta CDR3 regions. The HTBI primer set served for first-round RT-PCR of the TCR CDR3. TCRdb fed the multiplex PCR reads into MiXCR, producing one record per CDR3 protein. The profile shows 560,000 or so distinct CDR3 sequences, around 46% of them singletons.

This chain joins TRBV6-2 or TRBV6-3 and TRBJ2-7; no definite D call. This sequence originates from a woman aged 18-29 years with Graves' hyperthyroidism. Sequencing was carried out using peripheral blood or thyroid tissue (not recorded which). This CDR3 is CASNGPPDAEEQYF. The CDR3 DNA is TGTGCCAGCAACGGACCCCCGGACGCTGAGGAGCAGTACTTC.